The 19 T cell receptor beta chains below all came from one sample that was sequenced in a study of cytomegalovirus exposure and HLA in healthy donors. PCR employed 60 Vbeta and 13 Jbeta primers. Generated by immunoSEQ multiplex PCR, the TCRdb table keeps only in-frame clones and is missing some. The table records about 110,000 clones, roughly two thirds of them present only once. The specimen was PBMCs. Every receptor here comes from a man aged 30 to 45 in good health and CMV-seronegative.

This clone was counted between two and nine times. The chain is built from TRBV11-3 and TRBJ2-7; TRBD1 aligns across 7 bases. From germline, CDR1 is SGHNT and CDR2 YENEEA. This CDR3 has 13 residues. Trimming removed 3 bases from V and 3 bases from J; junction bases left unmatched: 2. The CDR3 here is CASSFGTDYEQYF. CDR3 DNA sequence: TGTGCCAGCAGCTTCGGGACAGACTACGAGCAGTACTTC. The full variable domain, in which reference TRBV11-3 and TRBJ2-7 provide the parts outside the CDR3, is EAGVVQSPRYKIIEKKQPVAFWCNPISGHNTLYWYLQNLGQGPELLIRYENEEAVDDSQLPKDRFSAERLKGVDSTLKIQPAELGDSAVYLCASSFGTDYEQYFGPGTRLTVT.

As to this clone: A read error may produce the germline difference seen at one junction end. The CDR3 region is CASSLAGGLLSYEQYF. The CDR3 nucleotides read TGTGCCAGCAGCCTAGCGGGAGGCCTCTTATCCTACGAGCAGTACTTC. This rearrangement joins TRBV7-2 to TRBJ2-7; 11 nucleotides agree with TRBD2. The germline V gene has CDR1 SGHTA and CDR2 FQGNSA. CDR3 length: 16 amino acids. Together with reference TRBV7-2 and TRBJ2-7, the CDR3 gives the full variable domain: GAGVSQSPSNKVTEKGKDVELRCDPISGHTALYWYRQSLGQGLEFLIYFQGNSAPDKSGLPSDRFSAERTGGSVSTLTIQRTQQEDSAVYLCASSLAGGLLSYEQYFGPGTRLTVT.

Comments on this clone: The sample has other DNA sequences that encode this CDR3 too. The CDR3 is CASSLGGYNEQFF. Here the CDR3 DNA reads TGTGCCAGCAGCCTTGGGGGGTACAATGAGCAGTTCTTC. The chain carries TRBV11-3 and TRBJ2-1, with D possibly matching TRBD2 (6 bases). Germline CDR1 reads SGHNT; CDR2 reads YENEEA. The CDR3 is made up of 13 amino acids. Trimming left V 5 bases short and J 4 bases short, with 9 bases between.

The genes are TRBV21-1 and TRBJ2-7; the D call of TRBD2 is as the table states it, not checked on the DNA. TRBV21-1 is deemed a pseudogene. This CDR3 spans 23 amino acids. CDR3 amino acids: CASSKHRGLDYPGTSGSTYEQYF. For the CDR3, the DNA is TGTGCCAGCAGCAAACACCGGGGACTAGATTACCCCGGGACTAGCGGGAGCACCTACGAGCAGTACTTC.

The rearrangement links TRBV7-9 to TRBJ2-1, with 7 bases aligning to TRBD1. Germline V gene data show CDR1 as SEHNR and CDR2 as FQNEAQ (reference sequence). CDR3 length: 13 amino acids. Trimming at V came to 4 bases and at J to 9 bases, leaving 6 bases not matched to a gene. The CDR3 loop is CASSSTGVGEQFF. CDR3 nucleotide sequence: TGTGCCAGCAGCTCAACAGGGGTCGGTGAGCAGTTCTTC.

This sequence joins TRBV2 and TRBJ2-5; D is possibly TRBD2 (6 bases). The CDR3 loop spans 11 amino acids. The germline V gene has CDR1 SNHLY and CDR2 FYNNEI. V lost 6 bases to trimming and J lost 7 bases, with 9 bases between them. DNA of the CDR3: TGTGCCAGCAGGGAGGAGGGGACCCAGTACTTC. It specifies CASREEGTQYF. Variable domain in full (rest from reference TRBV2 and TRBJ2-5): EPEVTQTPSHQVTQMGQEVILRCVPISNHLYFYWYRQILGQKVEFLVSFYNNEISEKSEIFDDQFSVERPDGSNFTLKIRSTKLEDSAMYFCASREEGTQYFGPGTRLLVL.

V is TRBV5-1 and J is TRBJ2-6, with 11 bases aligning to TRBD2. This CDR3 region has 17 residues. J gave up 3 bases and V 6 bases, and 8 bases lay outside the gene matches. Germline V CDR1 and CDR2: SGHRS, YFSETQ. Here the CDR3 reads CASTPGLAAGGANVLTF. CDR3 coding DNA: TGCGCCAGCACCCCGGGACTAGCGGCGGGTGGGGCCAACGTCCTGACTTTC. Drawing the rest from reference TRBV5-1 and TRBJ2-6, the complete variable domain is KAGVTQTPRYLIKTRGQQVTLSCSPISGHRSVSWYQQTPGQGLQFLFEYFSETQRNKGNFPGRFSGRQFSNSRSEMNVSTLELGDSALYLCASTPGLAAGGANVLTFGAGSRLTVL.

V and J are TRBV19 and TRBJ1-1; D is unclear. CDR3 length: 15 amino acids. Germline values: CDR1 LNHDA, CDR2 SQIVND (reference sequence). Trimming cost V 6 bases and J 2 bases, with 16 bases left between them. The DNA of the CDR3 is TGTGCCAGTAGATTCGGGTTGGGAGGAAACACTGAAGCTTTCTTT. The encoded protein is CASRFGLGGNTEAFF.

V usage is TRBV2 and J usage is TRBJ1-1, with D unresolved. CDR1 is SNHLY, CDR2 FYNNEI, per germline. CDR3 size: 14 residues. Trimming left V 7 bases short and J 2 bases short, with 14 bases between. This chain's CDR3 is CASTTARRNTEAFF. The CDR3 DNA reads TGTGCCAGCACAACGGCTAGGCGTAACACTGAAGCTTTCTTT.

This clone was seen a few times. The CDR3 reads CASTTKGGAKAFF. In nucleotides, the CDR3 is TGTGCCAGCACCACCAAAGGGGGGGCGAAAGCTTTCTTT. V and J are TRBV7-2 and TRBJ1-1, with D tentatively TRBD1 (6 bases). The CDR3 extends over 13 amino acids. The germline gives CDR1 SGHTA, CDR2 FQGNSA. V lost 7 bases to trimming and J lost 9 bases, with 18 bases between them.

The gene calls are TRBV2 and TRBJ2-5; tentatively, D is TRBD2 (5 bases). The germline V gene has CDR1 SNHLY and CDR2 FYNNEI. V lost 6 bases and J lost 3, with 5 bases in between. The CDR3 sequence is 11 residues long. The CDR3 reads CASRREETQYF. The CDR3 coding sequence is TGTGCCAGCAGGCGGGAAGAGACCCAGTACTTC.

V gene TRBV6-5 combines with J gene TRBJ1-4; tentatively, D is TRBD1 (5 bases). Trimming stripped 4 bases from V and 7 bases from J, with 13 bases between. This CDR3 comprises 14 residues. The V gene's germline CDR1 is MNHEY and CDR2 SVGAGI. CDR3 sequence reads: CASSSAGWGEKLFF. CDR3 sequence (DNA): TGTGCCAGCAGTTCCGCAGGGTGGGGTGAAAAACTGTTTTTT.

CDR3 bases: TGCAGCGTTGCGGCTGCGGGGAATGAGCAGTTCTTC. Translating gives CSVAAAGNEQFF. The rearrangement uses TRBV29-1 and TRBJ2-1, with D possibly being TRBD2 (6 bases). Germline V gives CDR1 SQVTM, CDR2 ANQGSEA. V was cut by 4 bases and J by 7 bases, with 11 bases left in between. There are 12 residues in the CDR3.

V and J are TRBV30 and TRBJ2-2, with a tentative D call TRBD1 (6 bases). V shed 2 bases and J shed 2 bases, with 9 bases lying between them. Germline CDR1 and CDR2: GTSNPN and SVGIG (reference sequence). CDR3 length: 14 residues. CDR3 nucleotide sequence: TGTGCCTGGAGTTACAGGGTTAACACCGGGGAGCTGTTTTTT. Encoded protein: CAWSYRVNTGELFF.

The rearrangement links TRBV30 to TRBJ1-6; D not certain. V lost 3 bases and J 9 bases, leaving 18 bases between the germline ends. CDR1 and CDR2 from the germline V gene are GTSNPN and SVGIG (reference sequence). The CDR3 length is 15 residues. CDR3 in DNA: TGTGCCTGGAGCCTGGGAGGTTCGTTGGCTTCACCCCTCCACTTT. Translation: CAWSLGGSLASPLHF.

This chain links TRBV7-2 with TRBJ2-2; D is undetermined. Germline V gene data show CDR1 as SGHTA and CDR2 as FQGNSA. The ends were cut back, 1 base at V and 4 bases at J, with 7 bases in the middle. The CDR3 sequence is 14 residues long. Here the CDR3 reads CASSLDYGTGELFF. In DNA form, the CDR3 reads TGTGCCAGCAGCTTAGACTACGGCACCGGGGAGCTGTTTTTT. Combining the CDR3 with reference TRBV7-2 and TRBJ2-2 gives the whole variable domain GAGVSQSPSNKVTEKGKDVELRCDPISGHTALYWYRQSLGQGLEFLIYFQGNSAPDKSGLPSDRFSAERTGGSVSTLTIQRTQQEDSAVYLCASSLDYGTGELFFGEGSRLTVL.

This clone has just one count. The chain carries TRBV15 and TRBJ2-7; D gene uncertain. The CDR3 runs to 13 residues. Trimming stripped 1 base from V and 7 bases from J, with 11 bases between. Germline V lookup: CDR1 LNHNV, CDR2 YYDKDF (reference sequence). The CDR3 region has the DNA TGTGCCACCAGCAGAGCGCCTTCAGGAGAGCAGTACTTC. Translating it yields CATSRAPSGEQYF.

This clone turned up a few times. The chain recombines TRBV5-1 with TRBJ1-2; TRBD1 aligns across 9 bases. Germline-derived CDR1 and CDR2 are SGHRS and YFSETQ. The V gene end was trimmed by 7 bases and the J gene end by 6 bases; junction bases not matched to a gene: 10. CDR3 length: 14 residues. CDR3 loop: CASGLLTGGDGYTF. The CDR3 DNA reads TGCGCCAGCGGCCTTTTAACAGGGGGCGATGGCTACACCTTC.

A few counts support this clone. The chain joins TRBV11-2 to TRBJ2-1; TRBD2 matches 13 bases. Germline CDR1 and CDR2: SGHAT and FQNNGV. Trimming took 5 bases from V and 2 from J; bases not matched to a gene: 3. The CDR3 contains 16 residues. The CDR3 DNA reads TGTGCCAGCAGCCCACTAGCGGGAGGGACCTACAATGAGCAGTTCTTC. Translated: CASSPLAGGTYNEQFF.